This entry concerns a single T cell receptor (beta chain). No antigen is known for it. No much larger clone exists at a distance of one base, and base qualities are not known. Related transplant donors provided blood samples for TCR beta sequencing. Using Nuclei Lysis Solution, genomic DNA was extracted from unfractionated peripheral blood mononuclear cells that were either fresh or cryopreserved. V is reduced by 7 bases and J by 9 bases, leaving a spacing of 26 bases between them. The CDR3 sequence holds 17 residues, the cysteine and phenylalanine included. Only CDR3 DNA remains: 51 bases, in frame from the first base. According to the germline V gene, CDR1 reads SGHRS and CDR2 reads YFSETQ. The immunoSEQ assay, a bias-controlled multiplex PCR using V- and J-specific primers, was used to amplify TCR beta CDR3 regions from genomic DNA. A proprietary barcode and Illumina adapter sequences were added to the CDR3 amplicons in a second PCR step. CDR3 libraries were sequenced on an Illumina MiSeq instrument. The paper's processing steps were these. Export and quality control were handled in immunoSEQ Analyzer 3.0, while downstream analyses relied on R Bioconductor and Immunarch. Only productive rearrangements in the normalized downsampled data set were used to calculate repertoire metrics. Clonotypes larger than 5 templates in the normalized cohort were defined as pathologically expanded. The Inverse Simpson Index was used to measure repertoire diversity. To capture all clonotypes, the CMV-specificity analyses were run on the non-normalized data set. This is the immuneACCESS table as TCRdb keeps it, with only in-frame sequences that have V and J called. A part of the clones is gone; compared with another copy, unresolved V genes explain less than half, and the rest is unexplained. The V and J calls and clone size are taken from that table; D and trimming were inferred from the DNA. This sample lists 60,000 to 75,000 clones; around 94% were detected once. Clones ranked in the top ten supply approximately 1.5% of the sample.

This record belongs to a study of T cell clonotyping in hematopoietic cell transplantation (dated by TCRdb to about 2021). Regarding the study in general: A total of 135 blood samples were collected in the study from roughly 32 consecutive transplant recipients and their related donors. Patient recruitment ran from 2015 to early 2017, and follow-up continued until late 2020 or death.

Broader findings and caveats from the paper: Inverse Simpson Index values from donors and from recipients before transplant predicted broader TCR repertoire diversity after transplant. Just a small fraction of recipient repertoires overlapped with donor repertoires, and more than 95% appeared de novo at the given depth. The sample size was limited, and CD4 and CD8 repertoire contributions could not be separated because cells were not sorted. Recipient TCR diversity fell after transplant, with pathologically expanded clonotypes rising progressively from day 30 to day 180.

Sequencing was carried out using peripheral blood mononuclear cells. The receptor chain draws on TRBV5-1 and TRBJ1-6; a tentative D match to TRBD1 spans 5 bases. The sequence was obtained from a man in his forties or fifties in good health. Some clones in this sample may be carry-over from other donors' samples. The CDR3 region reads CASGEVAGQSRTSPLHF. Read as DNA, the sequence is TGCGCCAGCGGAGAGGTGGCAGGGCAGTCCCGAACTTCACCCCTCCACTTT.